This note documents a single T cell receptor beta chain sequence. This specimen comes from a study of blood T cell repertoires in COVID-19. The repertoire was sequenced with immunoSEQ multiplex PCR; TCRdb's copy has only in-frame clones and lacks some. The sample holds about 140,000 clones, around 80% seen once. The sequenced sample was PBMCs or T cells enriched from blood (not recorded which). This receptor was identified in a woman aged 50 to 65 who had recovered from COVID-19.

This chain's CDR3 is CASSTNRLTYEQYF. CDR3 nucleotides: TGTGCCAGCAGCACCAACAGGCTAACCTACGAGCAGTACTTC. The genes are TRBV28 and TRBJ2-7; perhaps TRBD1 as D (5 bases). Trimming pared 6 bases from V and 2 bases from J, leaving 14 bases between. The germline V gene encodes CDR1 MDHEN and CDR2 SYDVKM. CDR3 length: 14 residues.